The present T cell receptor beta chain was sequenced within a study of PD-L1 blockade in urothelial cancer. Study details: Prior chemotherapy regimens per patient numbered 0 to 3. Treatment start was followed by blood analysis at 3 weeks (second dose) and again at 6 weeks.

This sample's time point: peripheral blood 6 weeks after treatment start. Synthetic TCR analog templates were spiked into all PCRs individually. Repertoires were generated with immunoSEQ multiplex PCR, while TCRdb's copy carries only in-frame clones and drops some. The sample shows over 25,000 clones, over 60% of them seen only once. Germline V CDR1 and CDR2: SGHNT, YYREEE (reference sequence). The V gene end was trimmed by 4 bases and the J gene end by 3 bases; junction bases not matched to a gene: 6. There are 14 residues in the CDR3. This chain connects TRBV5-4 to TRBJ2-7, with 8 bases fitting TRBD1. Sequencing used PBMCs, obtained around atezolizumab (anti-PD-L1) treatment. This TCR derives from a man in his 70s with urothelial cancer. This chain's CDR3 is CASSPRQGNYEQYF. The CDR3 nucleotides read TGTGCCAGCAGCCCTCGACAGGGGAACTACGAGCAGTACTTC.